The TCR beta chain described here comes from a study of cytomegalovirus exposure and HLA in healthy donors. The table came from immunoSEQ multiplex PCR; TCRdb's copy has only in-frame clones and leaves some out. The table shows 90,000 to 120,000 clones, with approximately 86% occurring only once. Whole-study findings and limits: Researchers counted 150 to 200 TCR beta chains as cytomegalovirus-associated. High sensitivity and specificity were reportedly achieved when the classifier diagnosed cytomegalovirus status. In a later analysis, first-cohort TCR clusters were found to tend to co-occur in the approximately 120 validation repertoires. Among the CMV-associated chains, a few were confirmed in vitro as specific for CMV antigens.

Germline assignment: CDR1 SQVTM and CDR2 ANQGSEA. This CDR3 comprises 15 residues. Deletions cut 7 bases from V and 1 base from J, with 16 bases between. Comments on this clone: Its antigen is not identified.

The sample comprised PBMCs. This chain uses TRBV29-1 with TRBJ2-2; the D gene is possibly TRBD1 (6 bases). This receptor was identified in a woman between 18 and 29 years old in good health and CMV-seronegative. CDR3 region: CSAERIGGNTGELFF. The CDR3 coding sequence is TGCAGCGCCGAGAGGATAGGGGGGAACACCGGGGAGCTGTTTTTT.